These 26 T cell receptor beta chains came from one sample sequenced in a study of CD8 T cells in ankylosing spondylitis. MiXCR was run by TCRdb on the 5' RACE reads, yielding one entry per CDR3 protein. The data show approximately 130,000 distinct CDR3 sequences, with about an eighth seen just once and about 3.8% held by the top ten. Input material: blood, either unsorted or a sorted T cell fraction (not recorded which). These receptors came from a female donor with ankylosing spondylitis or in good health (not recorded which).

This clonotype was recorded many times. The gene calls are TRBV2 and TRBJ2-1; D is ambiguous. Deletions cut 7 bases from V and 6 bases from J, with 7 bases between. CDR3 size: 11 residues. CDR1 SNHLY and CDR2 FYNNEI come from the germline V gene. CDR3 residues: CASTTRNEQFF. The DNA of the CDR3 is TGTGCCAGCACTACGCGCAATGAGCAGTTCTTC.

This clonotype was seen ten or more times. This sequence joins TRBV7-9 and TRBJ2-2, with 11 positions matching TRBD2. CDR3 length: 16 amino acids. Trimming removed 5 bases from V and 5 bases from J; junction bases left unmatched: 7. Germline CDR1 and CDR2: SEHNR and FQNEAQ (reference sequence). CDR3 bases: TGTGCCAGCAGCCGTGCCGGGACTAGCGGAACCGGGGAGCTGTTTTTT. Its protein product is CASSRAGTSGTGELFF.

This clonotype showed up many times. The V gene is TRBV27, the J gene TRBJ2-7, with D perhaps being TRBD1 or TRBD2 (5 bases each). In germline, CDR1 is MNHEY, CDR2 SMNVEV (reference sequence). Between the trimmed V and J ends, which lost 3 bases and 3 bases, there was a span of 21 bases. The CDR3 is 17 residues long. The CDR3: CASSFLAPTVGGYEQYF. CDR3 DNA: TGTGCCAGCAGTTTTCTCGCCCCGACAGTTGGAGGCTACGAGCAGTACTTC.

This chain joins TRBV20-1 and TRBJ1-4; 8 nucleotides line up with TRBD1. V lost 0 bases and J lost 7; bases outside the gene matches: 4. Germline V CDR1 and CDR2: DFQATT, SNEGSKA (reference sequence). This CDR3 contains 14 residues. CDR3 in amino acids: CSARDRTGPEKLFF. The DNA of the CDR3 is TGCAGTGCTAGAGACCGGACAGGGCCTGAAAAACTGTTTTTT.

Many counts were recorded for this clonotype. The rearrangement joins TRBV4-1 to TRBJ2-7; a weak D match, TRBD1 (5 bases). The CDR3 is 15 residues long. The germline CDR1 and CDR2 sequences are MGHRA and YSYEKL. V was pared by 0 bases and J by 6 bases, with 15 bases between. This chain's CDR3 is CASSQEAQGSFEQYF. The CDR3, as DNA: TGCGCCAGCAGCCAAGAGGCCCAGGGTTCTTTCGAGCAGTACTTC.

At least ten counts were recorded for this clonotype. CDR3 protein: CSVGDSATYNEQFF. In DNA, the CDR3 is TGCAGCGTGGGGGACTCCGCCACCTACAATGAGCAGTTCTTC. The rearrangement uses TRBV29-1 and TRBJ2-1; D is perhaps TRBD2 (6 bases). Germline CDR1 and CDR2: SQVTM and ANQGSEA. The CDR3 is made up of 14 amino acids. Trimming stripped 6 bases from V and 2 bases from J, with 14 bases between.

The sample holds many counts of this clonotype. The chain employs TRBV6-6 and TRBJ1-6, with D uncertain. V shed 7 bases and J shed 5 bases, with 9 bases lying between them. This CDR3 is built from 13 residues. Per germline, CDR1 MNHNY and CDR2 SVGAGI (reference sequence). CDR3 DNA: TGTGCCAGCAATACGGGAGATAATTCACCCCTCCACTTT. Its protein product is CASNTGDNSPLHF.

This clonotype appeared many times. The V call is TRBV11-2, the J call TRBJ2-1; D may be TRBD1 or TRBD2 (5 bases each). This CDR3 contains 16 residues. Trimming stripped 3 bases from V and 5 bases from J, with 17 bases between. Germline CDR1 reads SGHAT; CDR2 reads FQNNGV. This CDR3 is CASSLGEIGTHNEQFF. CDR3 coding DNA: TGTGCCAGCAGCTTGGGGGAGATTGGAACCCACAATGAGCAGTTCTTC.

Remarks on this clonotype: This could be a read error, since a much larger clone is one nucleotide away. Given the absence of the conserved phenylalanine or tryptophan at the CDR3 end, a read error is likely. This rearrangement joins TRBV5-6 to TRBJ2-1; TRBD2 matches at 7 bases. Germline V gene sequence: CDR1 SGHDT, CDR2 YYEEEE. This CDR3 spans 14 amino acids. V shed 0 bases and J 8 bases; nucleotides not matched to a gene: 5. The CDR3 DNA sequence: TGTGCCAGCAGCTTGGGGTTCGGGGGGTATGAGCAGTTCCTC. Amino acid sequence: CASSLGFGGYEQFL.

This clonotype was recorded once. A much larger clone differs from this one at a single base, so this may be a read error. The chain recombines TRBV7-2 with TRBJ2-1, with D maybe TRBD2 (6 bases). CDR1 and CDR2 from the germline V gene are SGHTA and FQGNSA. V shed 5 bases and J shed 2 bases, with 13 bases lying between them. The CDR3 contains 15 residues. The CDR3 protein is CASSPLGGAYNEQFF. The CDR3 DNA is TGTGCCAGCAGCCCCCTGGGGGGTGCCTACAATGAGCAGTTCTTC.

This clonotype appeared a few times. The chain joins TRBV4-1 to TRBJ1-2; 7 nucleotides align to TRBD1. Germline V gives CDR1 MGHRA, CDR2 YSYEKL. There are 16 residues in the CDR3. Trimming took 0 bases from V and 3 from J; bases not matched to a gene: 7. The CDR3 DNA follows: TGCGCCAGCAGCCAAGAACAGGGGTCTATGGACTATGGCTACACCTTC. Its translation is CASSQEQGSMDYGYTF.

The table lists this clonotype with many counts. J is TRBJ1-2 and V is TRBV9; 8 positions agree with TRBD1. The CDR3 has 14 amino acids. The V gene end was trimmed by 4 bases and the J gene end by 6 bases; junction bases not matched to a gene: 8. Germline V CDR1 and CDR2: SGDLS, YYNGEE. Written as DNA, the CDR3 is TGTGCCAGCAGCCCCCTTGGGACAGGCCATGGCTACACCTTC. It translates to CASSPLGTGHGYTF.

This clonotype was seen repeatedly, ten times or more. This chain connects TRBV5-1 to TRBJ2-3; TRBD1 agrees at 11 bases. The trim removed 4 bases at V and 6 bases at J, leaving 7 bases unmatched. The CDR3 is made up of 15 amino acids. Germline CDR1 reads SGHRS; CDR2 reads YFSETQ. In nucleotides, the CDR3 is TGCGCCAGCAGCGGCGGACAGGGGGCGGGGGATACGCAGTATTTT. It encodes CASSGGQGAGDTQYF.

The table lists this clonotype with many counts. This chain connects TRBV24-1 to TRBJ2-2; TRBD2 might be the D (5 bases). Germline CDR1 is KGHDR and CDR2 is SFDVKD. The CDR3 sequence is 14 residues long. V lost 3 bases and J 5 bases, leaving 9 bases between the germline ends. CDR3 sequence (DNA): TGTGCCACCAGTGATCGAGGGAGTACCGGGGAGCTGTTTTTT. As protein: CATSDRGSTGELFF.

This clonotype has more than one count but fewer than ten. V and J are TRBV7-2 and TRBJ2-5, with TRBD2 matching over 13 bases. Germline CDR1 reads SGHTA; CDR2 reads FQGNSA. The CDR3 covers 16 residues. Trimming cost V 5 bases and J 1 base; bases outside gene matches: 4. CDR3 coding DNA: TGTGCCAGCAGCCCTCGACTAGCGGGAGGCCAAGAGACCCAGTACTTC. Amino acids: CASSPRLAGGQETQYF.

This clonotype was counted at least ten times. V is TRBV20-1 and J is TRBJ2-7; no definite D call. This CDR3 region has 11 residues. Per germline, CDR1 DFQATT and CDR2 SNEGSKA (reference sequence). V dropped 4 bases and J dropped 2 bases, with 6 bases sitting between them. CDR3 in DNA: TGCAGTGCTATTGGCCCCTACGAGCAGTACTTC. It translates to CSAIGPYEQYF.

This clonotype was seen repeatedly, ten times or more. The rearrangement uses TRBV20-1 and TRBJ2-5, with 8 bases lining up with TRBD2. The V segment lost 5 bases and the J segment 5 bases; nucleotides outside the gene matches: 7. There are 13 residues in the CDR3. Germline V gene data show CDR1 as DFQATT and CDR2 as SNEGSKA (reference sequence). CDR3 region: CSAPGGAYETQYF. The DNA for the CDR3 is TGCAGTGCTCCCGGGGGGGCATATGAGACCCAGTACTTC.

This clonotype was found many times. This sequence joins TRBV4-1 and TRBJ2-6; D remains ambiguous. The length of the CDR3 is 16 residues. The V gene lost 1 base and the J gene lost 3 bases, with 10 bases spanning the gap. Germline assignment: CDR1 MGHRA and CDR2 YSYEKL. This CDR3 is CASSQVEGFGANVLTF. Here the CDR3 DNA reads TGCGCCAGCAGCCAAGTCGAAGGGTTTGGGGCCAACGTCCTGACTTTC.

This clonotype was seen at least ten times. At one of its ends the junction is not consistent with the germline gene, which may arise from a read error. The chain is built from TRBV29-1 and TRBJ2-5; the D is unclear. From germline, CDR1 is SQVTM and CDR2 ANQGSEA. This CDR3 is 12 amino acids long. The CDR3: CSSTMARESQYF. As DNA, the CDR3 is TGCAGCTCCACCATGGCACGAGAGAGCCAGTACTTC.

The chain combines TRBV6-1 with TRBJ1-1; D not resolved. The germline V gene has CDR1 MNHNS and CDR2 SASEGT. There are 12 residues in the CDR3. V dropped 1 base and J dropped 10 bases, with 10 bases sitting between them. The CDR3 region is CASSEGGYSAFF. The CDR3 DNA follows: TGTGCCAGCAGTGAAGGAGGGTACTCAGCTTTCTTT.

Ten or more counts support this clonotype. V usage is TRBV3-1 and J usage is TRBJ1-2, with TRBD1 matching over 8 bases. Germline V gene data show CDR1 as LGHDT and CDR2 as YNNKEL (reference sequence). There are 15 residues in the CDR3. Germline trimming cut 4 bases from V and 2 bases from J; bases unmatched to any gene: 6. The CDR3 DNA is TGTGCCAGCAGCCTCGGACAGGGCCTCAACTATGGCTACACCTTC. Translation: CASSLGQGLNYGYTF.

In this sample, this clonotype turned up many times. This rearrangement joins TRBV7-2 to TRBJ2-5; D may be TRBD2 (5 bases). Germline V gene data show CDR1 as SGHTA and CDR2 as FQGNSA. Trimming removed 4 bases at V and 5 bases at J, with 5 bases between. The length of the CDR3 is 11 residues. CDR3 nucleotides: TGTGCCAGCAGCTGGAGGGAGACCCAGTACTTC. It translates to CASSWRETQYF.

This clonotype was counted only a few times. The J gene is TRBJ2-3, the V gene TRBV10-1, with a tentative D call TRBD2 (6 bases). From germline, CDR1 is WNHNN and CDR2 SYGVQD (reference sequence). The CDR3 extends over 13 amino acids. The V gene lost 4 bases and the J gene lost 3 bases, with 8 bases spanning the gap. DNA of the CDR3: TGCGCCAGCAGTGCGGGACTGACAGATACGCAGTATTTT. Translation: CASSAGLTDTQYF.

This clonotype was counted at least ten times. The chain has TRBV28 and TRBJ2-7; no clear D gene. Germline lookup yields CDR1 MDHEN and CDR2 SYDVKM. The CDR3 is made up of 13 amino acids. The V and J ends lost 6 bases and 4 bases respectively, with 13 bases between them. The CDR3 loop reads CASRPPASYEQYF. CDR3 nucleotide sequence: TGTGCCAGCAGGCCCCCCGCGTCTTACGAGCAGTACTTC.

The V and J genes are TRBV18 and TRBJ2-5; D perhaps matches TRBD2 (5 bases). Germline CDR1 is KGHSH and CDR2 is LQKENI. This CDR3 is 14 amino acids long. V was shortened by 4 bases and J by 5 bases, with 14 bases between the two germline ends. The CDR3 region is CASSLLSQRETQYF. Written as DNA, the CDR3 is TGTGCCAGCTCACTTCTCAGCCAGCGGGAGACCCAGTACTTC.

This clonotype was found a few times. The V and J genes are TRBV7-2 and TRBJ2-1, with D perhaps matching TRBD2 (7 bases). CDR3 size: 16 residues. V was shortened by 8 bases and J by 2 bases, with 19 bases between the two germline ends. Germline-derived CDR1 and CDR2 are SGHTA and FQGNSA. CDR3 region: CASPLGGGSPYNEQFF. The CDR3 DNA follows: TGTGCCAGCCCCCTTGGGGGCGGGAGTCCCTACAATGAGCAGTTCTTC.